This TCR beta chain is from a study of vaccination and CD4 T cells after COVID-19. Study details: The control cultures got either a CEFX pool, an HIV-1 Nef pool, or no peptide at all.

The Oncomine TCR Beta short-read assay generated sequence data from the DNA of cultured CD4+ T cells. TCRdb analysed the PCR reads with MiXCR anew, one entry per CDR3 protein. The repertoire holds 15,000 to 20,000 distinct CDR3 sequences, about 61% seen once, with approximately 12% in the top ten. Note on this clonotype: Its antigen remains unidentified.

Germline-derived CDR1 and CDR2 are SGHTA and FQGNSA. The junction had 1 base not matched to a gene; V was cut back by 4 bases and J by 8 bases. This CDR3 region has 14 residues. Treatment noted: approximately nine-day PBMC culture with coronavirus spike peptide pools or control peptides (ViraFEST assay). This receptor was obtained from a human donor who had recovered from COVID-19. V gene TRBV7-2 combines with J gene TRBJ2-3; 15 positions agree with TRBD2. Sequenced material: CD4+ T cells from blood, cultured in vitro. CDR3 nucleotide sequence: TGTGCCAGCAGCTCGGGACTAGCGGGAGGTACGCAGTATTTT. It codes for CASSSGLAGGTQYF.